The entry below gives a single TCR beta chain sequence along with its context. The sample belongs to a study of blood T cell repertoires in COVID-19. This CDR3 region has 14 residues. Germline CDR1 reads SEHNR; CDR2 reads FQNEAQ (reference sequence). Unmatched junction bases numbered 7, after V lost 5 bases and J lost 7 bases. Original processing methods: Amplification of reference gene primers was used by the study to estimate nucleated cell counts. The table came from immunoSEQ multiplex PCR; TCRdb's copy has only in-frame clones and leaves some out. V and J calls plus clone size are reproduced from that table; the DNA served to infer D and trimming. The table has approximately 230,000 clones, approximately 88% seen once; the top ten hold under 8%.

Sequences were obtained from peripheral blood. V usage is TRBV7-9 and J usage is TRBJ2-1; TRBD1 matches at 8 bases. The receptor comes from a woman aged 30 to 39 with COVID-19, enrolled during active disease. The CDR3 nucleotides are TGTGCCAGCAGCCGCGGGACAGGAGGAAATGAGCAGTTCTTC. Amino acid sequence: CASSRGTGGNEQFF.